The source of this T cell receptor beta chain is a study of T cell responses to AZD1222 COVID-19 vaccine. CDR3 length: 14 residues. In germline, CDR1 is SGHTA, CDR2 FQGNSA. The junction had 4 bases not matched to a gene; V was cut back by 4 bases and J by 4 bases. This clone was recorded a few times. What it recognizes is unknown. Measured with immunoSEQ multiplex PCR; TCRdb has only the in-frame clones, and not every one. The sample holds 150,000 to 200,000 clones, 90% to 95% seen once. Study results and limitations: Just six people given AZD1222 tested seropositive at baseline. Spike-specific TCR repertoires showed rising breadth and depth after two AZD1222 doses. White British donors predominated, females outnumbered males, and clonal diversity was possibly underestimated.

The origin of this receptor is an adult who received the MenACWY meningococcal vaccine as a control. The chain carries TRBV7-2 and TRBJ1-3, with 7 bases fitting TRBD1. Sequenced here: peripheral blood, sampled 28 days after the second dose of the MenACWY control vaccine. CDR3 DNA: TGTGCCAGCAGCTCCCCGGACAGGGGAAACACCATATATTTT. Amino acids: CASSSPDRGNTIYF.